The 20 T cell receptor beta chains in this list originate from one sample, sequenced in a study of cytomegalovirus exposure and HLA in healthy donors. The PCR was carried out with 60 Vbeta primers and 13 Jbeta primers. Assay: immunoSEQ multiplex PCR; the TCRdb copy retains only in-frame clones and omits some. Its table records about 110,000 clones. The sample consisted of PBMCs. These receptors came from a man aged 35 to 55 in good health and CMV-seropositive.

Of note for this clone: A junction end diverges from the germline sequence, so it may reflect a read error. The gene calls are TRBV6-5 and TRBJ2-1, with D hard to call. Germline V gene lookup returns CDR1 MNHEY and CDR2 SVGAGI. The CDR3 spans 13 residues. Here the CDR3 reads CASSHSSDNEQFF. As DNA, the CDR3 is TGTGCCAGCAGTCACTCCTCTGACAATGAGCAGTTCTTC.

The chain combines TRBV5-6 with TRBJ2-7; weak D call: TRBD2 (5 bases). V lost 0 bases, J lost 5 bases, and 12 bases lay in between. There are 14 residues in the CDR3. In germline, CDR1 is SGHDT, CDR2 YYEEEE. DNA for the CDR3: TGTGCCAGCAGCTTGGGGGTTCGGGGTAACGAGCAGTACTTC. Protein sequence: CASSLGVRGNEQYF.

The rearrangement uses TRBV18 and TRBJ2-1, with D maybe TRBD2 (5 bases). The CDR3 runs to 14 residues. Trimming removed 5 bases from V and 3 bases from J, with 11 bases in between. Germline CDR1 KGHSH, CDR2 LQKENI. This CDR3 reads CASSGGAGYNEQFF. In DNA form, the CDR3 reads TGTGCCAGCTCAGGAGGTGCAGGCTACAATGAGCAGTTCTTC.

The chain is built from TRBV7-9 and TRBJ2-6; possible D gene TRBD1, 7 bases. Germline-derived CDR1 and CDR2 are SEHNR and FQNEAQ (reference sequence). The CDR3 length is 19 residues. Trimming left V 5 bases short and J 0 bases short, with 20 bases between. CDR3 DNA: TGTGCCAGCAGCCCACCCAGGGGGGACACCGACTCTGGGGCCAACGTCCTGACTTTC. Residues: CASSPPRGDTDSGANVLTF.

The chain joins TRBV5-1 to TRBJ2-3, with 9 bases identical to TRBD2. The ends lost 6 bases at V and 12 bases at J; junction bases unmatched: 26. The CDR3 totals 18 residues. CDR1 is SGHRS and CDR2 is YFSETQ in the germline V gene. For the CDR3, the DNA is TGCGCCAGCACCCCGAACGATTGGGCGGGAGGGGGAAAGTTGTTCCAGTATTTT. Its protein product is CASTPNDWAGGGKLFQYF.

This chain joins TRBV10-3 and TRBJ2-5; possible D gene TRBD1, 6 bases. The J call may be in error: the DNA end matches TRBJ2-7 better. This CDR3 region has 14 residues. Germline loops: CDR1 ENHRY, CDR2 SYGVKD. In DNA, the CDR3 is TGTGCCATCAGTGAAAAGGGGACAAACTACGAGCAGTACTTC. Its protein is CAISEKGTNYEQYF.

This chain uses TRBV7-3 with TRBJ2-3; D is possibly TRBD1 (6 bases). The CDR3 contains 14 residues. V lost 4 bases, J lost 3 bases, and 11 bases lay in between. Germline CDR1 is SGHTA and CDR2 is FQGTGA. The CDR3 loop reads CASSWQGSTDTQYF. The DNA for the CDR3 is TGTGCCAGCAGCTGGCAGGGGTCGACAGATACGCAGTATTTT.

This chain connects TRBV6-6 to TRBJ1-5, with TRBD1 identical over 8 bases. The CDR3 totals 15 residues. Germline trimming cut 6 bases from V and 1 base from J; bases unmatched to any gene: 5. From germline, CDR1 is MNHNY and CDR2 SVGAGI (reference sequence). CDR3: CASRKGQGSNQPQHF. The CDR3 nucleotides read TGTGCCAGCAGAAAAGGACAGGGAAGCAATCAGCCCCAGCATTTT.

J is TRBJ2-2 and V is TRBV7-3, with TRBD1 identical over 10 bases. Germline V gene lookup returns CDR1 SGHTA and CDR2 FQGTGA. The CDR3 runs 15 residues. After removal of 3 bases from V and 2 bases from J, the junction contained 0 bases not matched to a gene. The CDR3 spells CASSLTGGNTGELFF. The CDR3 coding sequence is TGTGCCAGCAGCTTGACAGGGGGCAACACCGGGGAGCTGTTTTTT.

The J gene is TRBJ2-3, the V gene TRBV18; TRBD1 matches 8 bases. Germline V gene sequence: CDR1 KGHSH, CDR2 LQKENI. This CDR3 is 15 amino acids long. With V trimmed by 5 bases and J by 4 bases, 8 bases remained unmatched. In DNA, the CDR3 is TGTGCCAGCTCATCACGGACAGGGAGTGCAGATACGCAGTATTTT. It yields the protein CASSSRTGSADTQYF.

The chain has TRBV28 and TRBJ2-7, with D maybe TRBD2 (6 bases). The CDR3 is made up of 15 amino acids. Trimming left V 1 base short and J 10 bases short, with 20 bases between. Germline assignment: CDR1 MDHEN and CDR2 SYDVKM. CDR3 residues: CASSLYSPGEHYQYF. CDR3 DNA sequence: TGTGCCAGCAGTTTATATTCGCCGGGAGAACACTATCAGTACTTC.

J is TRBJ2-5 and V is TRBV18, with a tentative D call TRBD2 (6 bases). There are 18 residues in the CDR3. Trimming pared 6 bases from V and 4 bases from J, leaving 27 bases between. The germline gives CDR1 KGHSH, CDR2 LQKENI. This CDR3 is CASSSSQGQEGTGETQYF. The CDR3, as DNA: TGTGCCAGCTCGTCGAGCCAGGGCCAGGAGGGGACTGGAGAGACCCAGTACTTC.

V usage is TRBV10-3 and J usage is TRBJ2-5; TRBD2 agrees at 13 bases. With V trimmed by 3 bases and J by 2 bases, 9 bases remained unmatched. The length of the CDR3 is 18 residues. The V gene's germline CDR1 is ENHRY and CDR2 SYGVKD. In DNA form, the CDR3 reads TGTGCCATCAGTGATGGGACTAGCGGGAAGAGGACGCAAGAGACCCAGTACTTC. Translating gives CAISDGTSGKRTQETQYF.

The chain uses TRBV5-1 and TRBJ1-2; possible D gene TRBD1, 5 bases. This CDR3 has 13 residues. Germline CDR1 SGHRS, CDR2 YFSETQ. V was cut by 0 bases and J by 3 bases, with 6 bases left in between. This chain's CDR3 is CASSLEGYYGYTF. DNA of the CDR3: TGCGCCAGCAGCTTGGAGGGGTACTATGGCTACACCTTC.

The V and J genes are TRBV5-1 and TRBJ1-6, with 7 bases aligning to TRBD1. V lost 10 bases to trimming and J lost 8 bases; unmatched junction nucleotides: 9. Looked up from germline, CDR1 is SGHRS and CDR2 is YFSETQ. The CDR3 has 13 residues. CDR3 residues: CAGRDSLDSPLHF. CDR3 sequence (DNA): TGCGCCGGCCGGGACAGTCTTGATTCACCCCTCCACTTT.

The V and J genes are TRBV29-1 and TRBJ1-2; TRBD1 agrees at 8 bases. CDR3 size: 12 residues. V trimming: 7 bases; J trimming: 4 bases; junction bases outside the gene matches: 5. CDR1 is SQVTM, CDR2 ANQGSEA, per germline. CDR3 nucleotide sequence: TGCAGCGACAGGGGGGTTTCCTATGGCTACACCTTC. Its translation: CSDRGVSYGYTF. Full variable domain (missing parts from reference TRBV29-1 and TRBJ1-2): SAVISQKPSRDICQRGTSLTIQCQVDSQVTMMFWYRQQPGQSLTLIATANQGSEATYESGFVIDKFPISRPNLTFSTLTVSNMSPEDSSIYLCSDRGVSYGYTFGSGTRLTVV.

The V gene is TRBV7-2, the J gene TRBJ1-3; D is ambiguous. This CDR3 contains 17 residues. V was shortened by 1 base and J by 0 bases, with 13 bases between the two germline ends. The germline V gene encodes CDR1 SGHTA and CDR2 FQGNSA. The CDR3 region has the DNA TGTGCCAGCAGCTTAGAACTCCCGGTGATCTCTGGAAACACCATATATTTT. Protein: CASSLELPVISGNTIYF.

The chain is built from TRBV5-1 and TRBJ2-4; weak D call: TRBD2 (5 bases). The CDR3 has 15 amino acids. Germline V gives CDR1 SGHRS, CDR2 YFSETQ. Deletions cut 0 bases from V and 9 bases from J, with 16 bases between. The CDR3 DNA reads TGCGCCAGCAGCTTGGGACGCGGGCGCCACGGCATTCAGTACTTC. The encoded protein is CASSLGRGRHGIQYF.

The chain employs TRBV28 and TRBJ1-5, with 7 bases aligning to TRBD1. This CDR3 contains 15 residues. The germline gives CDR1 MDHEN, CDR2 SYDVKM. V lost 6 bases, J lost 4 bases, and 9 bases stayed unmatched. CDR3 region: CASRSGTVGNQPQHF. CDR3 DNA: TGTGCCAGCAGGTCCGGGACAGTCGGTAATCAGCCCCAGCATTTT.

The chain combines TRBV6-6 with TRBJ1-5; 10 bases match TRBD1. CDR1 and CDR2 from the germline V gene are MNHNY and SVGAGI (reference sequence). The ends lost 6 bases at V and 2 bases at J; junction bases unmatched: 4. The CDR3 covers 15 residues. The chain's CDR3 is CASRRGTGGNQPQHF. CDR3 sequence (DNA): TGTGCCAGCAGACGCGGGACAGGGGGCAATCAGCCCCAGCATTTT.